Listed here are 17 T cell receptor beta chains from one sample, sequenced in a study of blood T cells in healthy people across ages. A second about 7 to 11 cycle PCR used barcoded and J-beta primers. Using its own MiXCR run on the 5' RACE reads, TCRdb lists one record per CDR3 protein. The profile shows 1.2 million to 1.5 million distinct CDR3 sequences, around 55% of them singletons. Material for sequencing was blood. The receptors stem from a man aged 18 to 30 in good health.

CDR3 region: CASSPEPRTSGEQFF. As DNA, the CDR3 is TGTGCCAGCAGCCCAGAACCCCGGACTAGCGGCGAGCAGTTCTTC. The rearrangement links TRBV7-2 to TRBJ2-1, with 10 bases lining up with TRBD2. This CDR3 contains 15 residues. V shed 5 bases and J 10 bases; nucleotides not matched to a gene: 11. Germline CDR1 SGHTA, CDR2 FQGNSA.

The genes are TRBV28 and TRBJ1-1, with D maybe TRBD1 (5 bases). The CDR3 runs 19 residues. CDR1 MDHEN and CDR2 SYDVKM come from the germline V gene. The V end lost 7 bases, the J end lost 1 base, and 28 bases lay between the germline ends. This CDR3 is CASTNLRGRITGWNTEAFF. For the CDR3, the DNA is TGTGCCAGCACCAATTTACGGGGACGGATCACGGGGTGGAACACTGAAGCTTTCTTT.

This clonotype was seen only once. The chain is built from TRBV6-1 and TRBJ1-2; 9 bases match TRBD1. CDR3 length: 14 amino acids. Germline V CDR1 and CDR2: MNHNS, SASEGT. J was trimmed by 2 bases and V by 7 bases; bases with no gene match: 5. Here the CDR3 reads CASTPGQGNYGYTF. The CDR3 DNA is TGTGCCAGCACCCCGGGACAGGGAAACTATGGCTACACCTTC.

This chain connects TRBV28 to TRBJ1-2, with D possibly being TRBD1 (5 bases). Per germline, CDR1 MDHEN and CDR2 SYDVKM. The CDR3 is 12 amino acids. The V end was cut by 8 bases, the J end by 3 bases, with 10 bases between. In DNA form, the CDR3 reads TGTGCCAGCTTTGACAGATACTATGGCTACACCTTC. This gives the protein CASFDRYYGYTF.

The CDR3 DNA reads TGTGCCAGCAGTGGCCTACAACGGGGGTACAATGAGCAGTTCTTC. Protein: CASSGLQRGYNEQFF. The chain recombines TRBV6-1 with TRBJ2-1; tentative D call: TRBD2 (6 bases). V lost 4 bases to trimming and J lost 4 bases, with 14 bases between them. Germline V CDR1 and CDR2: MNHNS, SASEGT. This CDR3 region has 15 residues.

The rearrangement joins TRBV4-3 to TRBJ1-3, with a tentative D call TRBD1 (5 bases). CDR1 is LGHNA, CDR2 YSLEER, per germline. The CDR3 has 14 amino acids. V was pared by 1 base and J by 7 bases, with 11 bases between. Here the CDR3 DNA reads TGCGCCAGCAGCCAAGCGGGGGATTTGAACACCATATATTTT. This gives the protein CASSQAGDLNTIYF.

This clonotype has a single count. The rearrangement joins TRBV5-1 to TRBJ2-7; D not certain. The germline V gene encodes CDR1 SGHRS and CDR2 YFSETQ. The CDR3 covers 16 residues. Trimming removed 4 bases from V and 2 bases from J, with 19 bases in between. Here the CDR3 DNA reads TGCGCCAGCAGCCAACCGAACCTTAGGTACGCCTACGAGCAGTACTTC. Translating gives CASSQPNLRYAYEQYF.

V is TRBV5-1 and J is TRBJ2-7, with D possibly matching TRBD2 (6 bases). CDR1 and CDR2 (germline): SGHRS, YFSETQ. Trimming stripped 3 bases from V and 0 bases from J, with 10 bases between. The CDR3 spans 14 residues. The CDR3 sequence: CASSWEDGSYEQYF. CDR3 coding DNA: TGCGCCAGCAGCTGGGAGGACGGCTCCTACGAGCAGTACTTC.

This clonotype was recorded a few times. The chain uses TRBV6-1 and TRBJ1-1, with TRBD1 as a possible D gene (5 bases). Deletions cut 5 bases from V and 0 bases from J, with 13 bases between. CDR3 size: 15 residues. Germline V CDR1 and CDR2: MNHNS, SASEGT. CDR3 region: CASSPRGLLNTEAFF. CDR3 DNA: TGTGCCAGCAGTCCGCGGGGACTGCTGAACACTGAAGCTTTCTTT.

Details on this clonotype: The junction differs from germline at one of its ends, possibly a read error. As DNA, the CDR3 is TGCAGCGTTCAAGACCCAGGGGTGTTGCACACCTTC. It yields the protein CSVQDPGVLHTF. The gene calls are TRBV29-1 and TRBJ1-2; D is perhaps TRBD1 (6 bases). This CDR3 is built from 12 residues. Germline CDR1 is SQVTM and CDR2 is ANQGSEA.

This clonotype has a single count. The DNA for the CDR3 is TGTGCCAGCAGCACCCAGGGCGGGGAGCTGTTTTTT. Protein product: CASSTQGGELFF. The chain carries TRBV11-2 and TRBJ2-2; TRBD1 is a possible D gene (5 bases). CDR1 is SGHAT, CDR2 FQNNGV, per germline. Trimming took 5 bases from V and 7 from J, leaving 8 bases between them. The CDR3 has 12 amino acids.

This clonotype was detected only a few times. The gene calls are TRBV7-9 and TRBJ2-4; D ambiguous. Germline V gene sequence: CDR1 SEHNR, CDR2 FQNEAQ (reference sequence). The CDR3 is 12 amino acids. V lost 5 bases, J lost 13 bases, and 15 bases lay in between. The CDR3 is CASSPFSSEQYF. The DNA of the CDR3 is TGTGCCAGCAGCCCTTTTTCTTCGGAGCAGTACTTC.

The chain uses TRBV5-4 and TRBJ2-3, with TRBD2 as a possible D gene (6 bases). The length of the CDR3 is 16 residues. V lost 0 bases, J lost 1 base, and 12 bases lay in between. Germline loops: CDR1 SGHNT, CDR2 YYREEE (reference sequence). The CDR3 loop is CASSLAVGGGTDTQYF. The CDR3 DNA follows: TGTGCCAGCAGCTTGGCAGTGGGGGGTGGCACAGATACGCAGTATTTT.

Concerning this clonotype itself: This may stem from a read error, because a much larger clone lies one nucleotide away. The chain has TRBV7-9 and TRBJ2-1; 7 nucleotides match TRBD2. The CDR3 runs to 14 residues. The V and J ends lost 1 base and 13 bases, in that order; junction bases with no gene match: 10. Germline V lookup: CDR1 SEHNR, CDR2 FQNEAQ (reference sequence). Written as DNA, the CDR3 is TGTGCCAGCAGCTTAGTAACGGGAGGAGAGACCCAGTTCTTC. Residues: CASSLVTGGETQFF.

This clonotype was counted only a few times. The chain is built from TRBV4-1 and TRBJ2-1; no clear D gene. Germline V CDR1 and CDR2: MGHRA, YSYEKL. This CDR3 has 14 amino acids. V gave up 1 base and J gave up 6 bases, with 10 bases separating them. The CDR3 nucleotides read TGCGCCAGCAGCCAAGCAGGATGGGCCAATGAGCAGTTCTTC. Translating it yields CASSQAGWANEQFF.

The V gene is TRBV6-1, the J gene TRBJ2-1; 9 nucleotides agree with TRBD2. Germline values: CDR1 MNHNS, CDR2 SASEGT. The CDR3 covers 18 residues. Germline trimming cut 6 bases from V and 3 bases from J; bases unmatched to any gene: 15. In DNA form, the CDR3 reads TGTGCCAGCAGCCCCCGGGGGCCGCTAGCGGGATTCTACAATGAGCAGTTCTTC. It yields the protein CASSPRGPLAGFYNEQFF.

This chain uses TRBV6-5 with TRBJ1-4; the D gene is possibly TRBD1 (5 bases). Germline V CDR1 and CDR2: MNHEY, SVGAGI. Trimming removed 4 bases from V and 7 bases from J, with 7 bases in between. There are 12 residues in the CDR3. The CDR3 loop reads CASSWDREKLFF. In DNA form, the CDR3 reads TGTGCCAGCAGTTGGGACCGTGAAAAACTGTTTTTT.